The T cell receptor beta chain described here comes from a study of CD8 T cells in Susac syndrome. The T cells that were sequenced for TCR beta were CD8+ and CD4+ cells from blood. cDNA came from about 0.51 to 1 ug RNA primed by random hexamers. The TCR beta CDR3 was amplified by immunoSEQ multiplex PCR across 54 Vbeta, 13 Jbeta. TCRdb redid the calling of the immunoSEQ multiplex PCR reads with MiXCR, one entry per CDR3 protein. The data hold roughly 130,000 distinct CDR3 sequences, with about 95% observed a single time. Sequenced material: CD4+ T cells from PBMCs. This receptor was taken from a human donor with multiple sclerosis.

This CDR3 is CASTGTGREQYF. CDR3 sequence (DNA): TGTGCCAGCACCGGTACCGGTCGAGAGCAGTACTTC. This sequence joins TRBV6-5 and TRBJ2-7; no clear D gene. This CDR3 comprises 12 residues. V was cut by 7 bases and J by 7 bases, with 14 bases left in between. Germline V gives CDR1 MNHEY, CDR2 SVGAGI.